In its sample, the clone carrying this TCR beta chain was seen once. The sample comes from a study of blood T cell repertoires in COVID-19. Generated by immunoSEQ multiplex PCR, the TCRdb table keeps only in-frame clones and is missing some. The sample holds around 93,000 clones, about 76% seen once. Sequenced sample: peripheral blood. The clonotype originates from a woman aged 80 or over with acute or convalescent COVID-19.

The DNA for the CDR3 is TGTGCCAGCAGCACCCGGACAGGGAATACGCAGTATTTT. It codes for CASSTRTGNTQYF. This rearrangement joins TRBV7-6 to TRBJ2-3, with 8 bases fitting TRBD1. V dropped 5 bases and J dropped 7; count of bases not matched to a gene: 5. The germline V gene encodes CDR1 SGHVS and CDR2 FNYEAQ. The CDR3 consists of 13 residues.